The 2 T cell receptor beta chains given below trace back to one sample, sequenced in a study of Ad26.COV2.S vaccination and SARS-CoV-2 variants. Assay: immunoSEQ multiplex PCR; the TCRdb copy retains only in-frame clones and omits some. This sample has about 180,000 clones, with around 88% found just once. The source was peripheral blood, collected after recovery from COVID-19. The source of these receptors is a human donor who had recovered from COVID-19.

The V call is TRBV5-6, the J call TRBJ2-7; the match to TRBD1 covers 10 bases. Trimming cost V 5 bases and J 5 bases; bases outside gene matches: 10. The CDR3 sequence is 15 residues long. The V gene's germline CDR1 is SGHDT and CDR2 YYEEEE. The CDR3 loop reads CASSSRDRGRNEQYF. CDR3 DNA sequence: TGTGCCAGCAGTTCCCGGGACAGGGGACGCAACGAGCAGTACTTC.

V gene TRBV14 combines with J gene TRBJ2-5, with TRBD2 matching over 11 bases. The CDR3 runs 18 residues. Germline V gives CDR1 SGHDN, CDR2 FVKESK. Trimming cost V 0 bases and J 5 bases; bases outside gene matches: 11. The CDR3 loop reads CASSQDRVAGGPRETQYF. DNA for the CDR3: TGTGCCAGCAGCCAAGATAGAGTAGCGGGAGGGCCGCGGGAGACCCAGTACTTC. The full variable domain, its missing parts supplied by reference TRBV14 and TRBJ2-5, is EAGVTQFPSHSVIEKGQTVTLRCDPISGHDNLYWYRRVMGKEIKFLLHFVKESKQDESGMPNNRFLAERTGGTYSTLKVQPAELEDSGVYFCASSQDRVAGGPRETQYFGPGTRLLVL.